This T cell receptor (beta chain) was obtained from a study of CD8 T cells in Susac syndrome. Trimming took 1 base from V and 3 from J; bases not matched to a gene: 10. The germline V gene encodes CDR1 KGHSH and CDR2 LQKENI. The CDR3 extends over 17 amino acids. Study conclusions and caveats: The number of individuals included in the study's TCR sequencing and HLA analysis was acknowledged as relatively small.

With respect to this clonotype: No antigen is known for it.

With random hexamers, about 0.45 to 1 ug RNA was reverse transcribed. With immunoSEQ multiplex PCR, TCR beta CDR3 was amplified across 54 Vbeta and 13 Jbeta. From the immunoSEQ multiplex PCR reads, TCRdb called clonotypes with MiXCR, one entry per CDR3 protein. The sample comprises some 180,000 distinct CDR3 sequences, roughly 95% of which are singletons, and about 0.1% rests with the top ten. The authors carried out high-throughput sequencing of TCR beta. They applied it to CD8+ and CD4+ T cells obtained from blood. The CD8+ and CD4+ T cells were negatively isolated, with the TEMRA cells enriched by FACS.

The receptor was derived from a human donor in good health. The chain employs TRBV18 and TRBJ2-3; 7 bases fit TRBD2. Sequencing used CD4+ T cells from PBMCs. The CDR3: CASSPQGRGPWTDTQYF. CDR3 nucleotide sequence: TGTGCCAGCTCACCACAGGGGAGGGGCCCTTGGACAGATACGCAGTATTTT.